The following is a T cell receptor beta chain sequence with its context. Its antigen is undetermined. The data derive from a study of cytomegalovirus exposure and HLA in healthy donors. As for the study in general: As released early, the data held about 85 million unique TCRs from HLA-typed donors.

CDR1 SGHKS and CDR2 YYEKEE come from the germline V gene (reference sequence). V lost 5 bases and J 3 bases, leaving 18 bases between the germline ends. This CDR3 region has 15 residues. Study conclusions and caveats: Sequencing likely generated an artifact that appeared as a cluster of highly shared sequence variants. Most observed TCR sequences were rare, whereas some public TCRs were detected in many donors. Cytomegalovirus-associated TCR beta chains were listed, numbering over 150.

Researchers ran the PCR with 60 Vbeta and 13 Jbeta primers. Sequencing was performed with immunoSEQ multiplex PCR; in TCRdb, only in-frame clones are kept and a portion is missing. The sample lists 100,000 or so clones; roughly 85% were seen once. Sequenced input: PBMCs. The rearrangement links TRBV5-5 to TRBJ2-7; D is unclear. This clonotype was obtained from a woman aged 40 to 55 in good health and CMV-seronegative. CDR3 DNA: TGTGCCAGCAGTCCCTCCGGCGACACTCTCTACGAGCAGTACTTC. Encoded protein: CASSPSGDTLYEQYF.